This T cell receptor beta chain was recovered during a study of cytomegalovirus exposure and HLA in healthy donors. The study, taken as a whole, reports: Researchers reported from a later analysis that most CMV-associated TCR beta chains appeared HLA-restricted.

Comments on this clone: What it binds is unknown.

Germline V CDR1 and CDR2: SGDLS, YYNGEE. V lost 0 bases, J lost 2 bases, and 3 bases stayed unmatched. CDR3 length: 16 amino acids. Primers: 60 Vbeta forward and 13 Jbeta reverse. Sequencing was performed with immunoSEQ multiplex PCR; in TCRdb, only in-frame clones are kept and a portion is missing. The sample lists some 85,000 clones, around 84% occurring once. The chain uses TRBV9 and TRBJ2-1; 9 nucleotides match TRBD1. Source material: PBMCs. This TCR came from a woman between 50 and 59 years old in good health and CMV-seronegative. The CDR3 DNA reads as TGTGCCAGCAGCGTAGAGGGACAGGGAACCTACAATGAGCAGTTCTTC. Amino acids: CASSVEGQGTYNEQFF.